What follows are 12 T cell receptor beta chains derived from one specimen sequenced in a study of regulatory T cells in long-lasting Graves disease. This sample's time point: persistent/refractory GD, antithyroid drugs over 5 years with positive TRAb. With RNA extracted from PBMCs as input, the TCR library was made. In building TCR beta libraries, iRepertoire HTBI primers were used together with Arm-PCR of CDR3 regions. In TCRdb, the multiplex PCR reads were re-called with MiXCR into one record per CDR3 protein. The sample carries around 450,000 distinct CDR3 sequences, roughly 21% recorded once. The sample consisted of peripheral blood mononuclear cells (PBMCs), taken when the disease was refractory, from a patient treated with antithyroid drugs. The receptors derive from a female donor with Graves disease.

V is TRBV19 and J is TRBJ1-1; 9 bases align to TRBD1. V was clipped by 6 bases and J by 1 base; unmatched bases: 9. The V gene's germline CDR1 is LNHDA and CDR2 SQIVND (reference sequence). The CDR3 runs 16 residues. Here the CDR3 reads CASRPGTGRANTEAFF. In DNA, the CDR3 is TGTGCCAGTAGACCCGGGACAGGGCGGGCGAACACTGAAGCTTTCTTT. Looking up the rest from reference TRBV19 and TRBJ1-1 gives the full variable domain: DGGITQSPKYLFRKEGQNVTLSCEQNLNHDAMYWYRQDPGQGLRLIYYSQIVNDFQKGDIAEGYSVSREKKESFPLTVTSAQKNPTAFYLCASRPGTGRANTEAFFGQGTRLTVV.

The chain combines TRBV7-9 with TRBJ2-2; TRBD1 matches at 7 bases. V lost 5 bases to trimming and J lost 7 bases; unmatched junction nucleotides: 13. CDR3 size: 16 residues. Germline-derived CDR1 and CDR2 are SEHNR and FQNEAQ (reference sequence). DNA for the CDR3: TGTGCCAGCAGCCCGATGACAGGGAAGATGTACGGGGAGCTGTTTTTT. This codes for CASSPMTGKMYGELFF.

The V and J genes are TRBV6-1 and TRBJ2-2; D uncertain. Trimming stripped 8 bases from V and 8 bases from J, with 18 bases between. Looked up from germline, CDR1 is MNHNS and CDR2 is SASEGT. The CDR3 has 14 amino acids. CDR3 region: CASLPHIAQGELFF. The CDR3, as DNA: TGTGCCAGCCTCCCCCACATAGCTCAGGGGGAGCTGTTTTTT.

There are many counts of this clonotype. One junction end does not reproduce the germline sequence, and a read error may be involved. The rearrangement uses TRBV4-1 and TRBJ1-2; D unclear. Germline V gene data show CDR1 as MGHRA and CDR2 as YSYEKL. The CDR3 is made up of 13 amino acids. The CDR3 coding sequence is TGTGCCAGCAGCCAAGTTGGCGGGGATGGCTACACCTTC. Amino acids: CASSQVGGDGYTF.

The chain uses TRBV7-2 and TRBJ1-5; 7 bases match TRBD1. Per the germline V gene, CDR1 is SGHTA and CDR2 is FQGNSA. The CDR3 loop spans 14 amino acids. The V gene end was trimmed by 4 bases and the J gene end by 7 bases; junction bases not matched to a gene: 7. This CDR3 reads CASSYPQGIQPQHF. The CDR3 nucleotides are TGTGCCAGCAGCTATCCACAGGGGATCCAGCCCCAGCATTTT.

V usage is TRBV5-1 and J usage is TRBJ2-5; 12 bases fit TRBD2. The CDR3 length is 19 residues. V gave up 1 base and J gave up 4 bases; unmatched junction bases: 14. From germline, CDR1 is SGHRS and CDR2 YFSETQ. CDR3 sequence (DNA): TGCGCCAGCAGCTTGACGCCTAGCGGGGGGGCCGGTATCGTAGAGACCCAGTACTTC. This translates into CASSLTPSGGAGIVETQYF.

The chain has TRBV5-1 and TRBJ1-6; TRBD1 matches 10 bases. CDR1 and CDR2 from the germline V gene are SGHRS and YFSETQ. The CDR3 totals 18 residues. V was pared by 3 bases and J by 8 bases, with 14 bases of the junction left unmatched. In DNA, the CDR3 is TGCGCCAGCAGCTCGGGGACAGGGGCCTATACTAGGGATTCACCCCTCCACTTT. As protein: CASSSGTGAYTRDSPLHF. Looking up the rest from reference TRBV5-1 and TRBJ1-6 gives the full variable domain: KAGVTQTPRYLIKTRGQQVTLSCSPISGHRSVSWYQQTPGQGLQFLFEYFSETQRNKGNFPGRFSGRQFSNSRSEMNVSTLELGDSALYLCASSSGTGAYTRDSPLHFGNGTRLTVT.

The table lists this clonotype with many counts. The chain joins TRBV11-1 to TRBJ1-6; no reliable D call. Trimming pared 4 bases from V and 7 bases from J, leaving 20 bases between. Germline CDR1 reads SGHAT; CDR2 reads FQDESV (reference sequence). The CDR3 totals 17 residues. In DNA, the CDR3 is TGTGCCAGCAGCTCGGTTACAGCGCGGATTGGCAATTCACCCCTCCACTTT. It is translated as CASSSVTARIGNSPLHF.

This clonotype was seen many times. This CDR3 reads CAWREREPTQYF. As DNA, the CDR3 is TGTGCCTGGAGGGAGCGGGAGCCGACCCAGTACTTC. This sequence joins TRBV30 and TRBJ2-5; 8 bases are a match to TRBD2. Germline assignment: CDR1 GTSNPN and CDR2 SVGIG (reference sequence). The V gene end was trimmed by 3 bases and the J gene end by 7 bases; junction bases not matched to a gene: 4. The CDR3 totals 12 residues.

The chain uses TRBV2 and TRBJ2-1; a possible D gene is TRBD1 (6 bases). This CDR3 comprises 14 residues. The germline gives CDR1 SNHLY, CDR2 FYNNEI. With 5 bases removed from V and 7 bases from J, the gap between germline ends came to 15 bases. CDR3 in DNA: TGTGCCAGCAGTAAACGGCGGACAGAGAATGAGCAGTTCTTC. Translation gives CASSKRRTENEQFF.

This clonotype was seen a handful of times. V and J are TRBV30 and TRBJ1-2, with a possible D match to TRBD1 (6 bases). CDR3 length: 12 residues. Germline assignment: CDR1 GTSNPN and CDR2 SVGIG (reference sequence). Trimming stripped 4 bases from V and 4 bases from J, with 10 bases between. As DNA, the CDR3 is TGTGCCTGGACTACAGGGTCCTATGGCTACACCTTC. Amino acid sequence: CAWTTGSYGYTF.

Regarding this clonotype: A much larger clone differs from this one at a single base, so this may be a read error. Since the CDR3 does not end with the conserved phenylalanine or tryptophan, this likely comes from a read error. The chain couples TRBV20-1 to TRBJ1-2; tentative D call: TRBD1 (5 bases). Per the germline V gene, CDR1 is DFQATT and CDR2 is SNEGSKA (reference sequence). There are 14 residues in the CDR3. Trimming left V 1 base short and J 2 bases short, with 11 bases between. As DNA, the CDR3 is TGCAGTGCTAGAGCCGAGACAGCGAACTATGGCTACACCTCC. Encoded protein: CSARAETANYGYTS.